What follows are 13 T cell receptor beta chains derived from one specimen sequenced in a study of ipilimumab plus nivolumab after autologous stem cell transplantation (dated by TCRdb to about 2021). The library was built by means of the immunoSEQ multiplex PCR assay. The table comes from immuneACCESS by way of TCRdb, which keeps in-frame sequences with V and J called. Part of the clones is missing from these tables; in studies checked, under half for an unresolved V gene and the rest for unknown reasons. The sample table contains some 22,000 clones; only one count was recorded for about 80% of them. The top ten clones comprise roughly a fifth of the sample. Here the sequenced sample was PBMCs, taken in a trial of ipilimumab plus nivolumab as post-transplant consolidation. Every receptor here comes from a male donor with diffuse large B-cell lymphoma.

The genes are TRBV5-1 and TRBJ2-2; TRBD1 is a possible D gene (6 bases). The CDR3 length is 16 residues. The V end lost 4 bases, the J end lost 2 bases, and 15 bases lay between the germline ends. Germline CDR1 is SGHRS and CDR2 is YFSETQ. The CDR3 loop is CASSGSGHVNTGELFF. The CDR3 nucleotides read TGCGCCAGCAGCGGGTCGGGACACGTCAACACCGGGGAGCTGTTTTTT.

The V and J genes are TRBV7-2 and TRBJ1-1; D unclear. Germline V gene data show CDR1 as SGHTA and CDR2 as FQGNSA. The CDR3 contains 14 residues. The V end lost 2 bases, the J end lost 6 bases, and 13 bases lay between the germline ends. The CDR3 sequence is CASSLNREGAEAFF. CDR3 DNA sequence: TGTGCCAGCAGCTTAAATAGGGAGGGTGCTGAAGCTTTCTTT. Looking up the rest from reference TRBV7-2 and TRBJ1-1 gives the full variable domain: GAGVSQSPSNKVTEKGKDVELRCDPISGHTALYWYRQSLGQGLEFLIYFQGNSAPDKSGLPSDRFSAERTGGSVSTLTIQRTQQEDSAVYLCASSLNREGAEAFFGQGTRLTVV.

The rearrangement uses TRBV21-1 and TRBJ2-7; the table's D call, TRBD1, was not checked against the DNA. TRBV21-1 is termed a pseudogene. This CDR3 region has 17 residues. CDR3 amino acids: CASSNLQFEKGLYEQYF. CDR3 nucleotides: TGTGCCAGCAGCAACCTCCAGTTTGAAAAGGGGTTGTACGAGCAGTACTTC.

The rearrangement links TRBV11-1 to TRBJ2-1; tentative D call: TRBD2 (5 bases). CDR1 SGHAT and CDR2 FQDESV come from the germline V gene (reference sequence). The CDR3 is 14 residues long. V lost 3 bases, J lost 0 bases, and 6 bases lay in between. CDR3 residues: CASSFRGSYNEQFF. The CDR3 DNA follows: TGTGCCAGCAGCTTCCGGGGCTCCTACAATGAGCAGTTCTTC.

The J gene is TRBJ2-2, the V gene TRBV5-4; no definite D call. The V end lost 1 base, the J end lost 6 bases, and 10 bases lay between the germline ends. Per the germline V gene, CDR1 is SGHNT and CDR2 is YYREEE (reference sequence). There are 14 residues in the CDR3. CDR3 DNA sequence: TGTGCCAGCAGCTTGTTTGGACGGGCCGGGGAGCTGTTTTTT. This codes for CASSLFGRAGELFF.

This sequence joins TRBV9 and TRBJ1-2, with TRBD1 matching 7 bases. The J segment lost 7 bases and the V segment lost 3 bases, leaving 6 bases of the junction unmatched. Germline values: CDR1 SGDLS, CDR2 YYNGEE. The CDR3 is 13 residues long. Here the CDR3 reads CASSEETGFGYTF. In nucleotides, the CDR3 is TGTGCCAGCAGCGAGGAGACAGGGTTTGGCTACACCTTC.

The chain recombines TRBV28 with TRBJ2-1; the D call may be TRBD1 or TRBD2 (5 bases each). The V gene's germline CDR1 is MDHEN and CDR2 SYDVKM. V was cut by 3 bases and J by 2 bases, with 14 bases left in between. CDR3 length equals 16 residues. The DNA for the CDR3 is TGTGCCAGCAGTTTTCCCGGGACGTATACCTACAATGAGCAGTTCTTC. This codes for CASSFPGTYTYNEQFF.

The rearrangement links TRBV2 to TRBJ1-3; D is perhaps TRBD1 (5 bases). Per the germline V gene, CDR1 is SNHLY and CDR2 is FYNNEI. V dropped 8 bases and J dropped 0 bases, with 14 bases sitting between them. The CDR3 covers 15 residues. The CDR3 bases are TGTGCCAGCTCCATCAGGGCGAACTCTGGAAACACCATATATTTT. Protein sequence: CASSIRANSGNTIYF. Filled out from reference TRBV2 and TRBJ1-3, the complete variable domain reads EPEVTQTPSHQVTQMGQEVILRCVPISNHLYFYWYRQILGQKVEFLVSFYNNEISEKSEIFDDQFSVERPDGSNFTLKIRSTKLEDSAMYFCASSIRANSGNTIYFGEGSWLTVV.

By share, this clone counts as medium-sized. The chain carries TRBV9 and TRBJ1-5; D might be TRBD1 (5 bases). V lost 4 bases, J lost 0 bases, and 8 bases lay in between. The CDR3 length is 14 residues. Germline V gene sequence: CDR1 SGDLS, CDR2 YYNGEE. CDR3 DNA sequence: TGTGCCAGCAGCCCAGGGCCTAGCAATCAGCCCCAGCATTTT. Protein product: CASSPGPSNQPQHF.

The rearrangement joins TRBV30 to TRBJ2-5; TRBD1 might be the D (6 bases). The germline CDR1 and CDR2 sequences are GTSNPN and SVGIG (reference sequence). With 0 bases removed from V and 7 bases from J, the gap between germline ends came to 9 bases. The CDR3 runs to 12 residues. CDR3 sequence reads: CAWSVRGGTQYF. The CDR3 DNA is TGTGCCTGGAGTGTAAGAGGGGGGACCCAGTACTTC.

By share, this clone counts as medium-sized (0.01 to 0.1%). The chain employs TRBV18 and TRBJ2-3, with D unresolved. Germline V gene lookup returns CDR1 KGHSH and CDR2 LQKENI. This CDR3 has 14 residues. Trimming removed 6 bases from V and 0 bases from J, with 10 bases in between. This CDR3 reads CASSQSASTDTQYF. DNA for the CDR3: TGTGCCAGCTCGCAGTCAGCTAGCACAGATACGCAGTATTTT.

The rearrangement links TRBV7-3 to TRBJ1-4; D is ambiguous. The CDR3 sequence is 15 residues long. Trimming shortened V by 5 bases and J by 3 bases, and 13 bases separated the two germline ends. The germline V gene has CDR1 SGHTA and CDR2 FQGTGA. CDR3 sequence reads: CASSQPGSPNEKLFF. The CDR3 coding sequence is TGTGCCAGCAGCCAGCCGGGATCTCCTAATGAAAAACTGTTTTTT.

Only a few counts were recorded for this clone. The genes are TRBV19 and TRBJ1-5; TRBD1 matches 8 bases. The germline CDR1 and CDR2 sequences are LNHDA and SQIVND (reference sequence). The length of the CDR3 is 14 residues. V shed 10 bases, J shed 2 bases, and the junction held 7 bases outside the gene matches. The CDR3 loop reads CATRTGTGNQPQHF. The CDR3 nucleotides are TGTGCCACTCGGACAGGGACCGGCAATCAGCCCCAGCATTTT.